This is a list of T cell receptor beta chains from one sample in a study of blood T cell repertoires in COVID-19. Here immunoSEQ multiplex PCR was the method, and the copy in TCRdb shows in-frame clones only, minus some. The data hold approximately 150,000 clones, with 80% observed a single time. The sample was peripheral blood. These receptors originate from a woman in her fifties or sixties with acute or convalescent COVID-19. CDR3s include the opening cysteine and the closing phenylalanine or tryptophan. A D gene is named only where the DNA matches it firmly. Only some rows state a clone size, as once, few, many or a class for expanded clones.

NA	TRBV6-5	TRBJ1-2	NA	TGTGCCGGGGGAACAGGGAACCCTTATGGCTACACCTTC	CAGGTGNPYGYTF
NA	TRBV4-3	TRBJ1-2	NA	TGCGCCAGCAGCCAAGGATTCGGAACGATAACTATCGGCTACACCTTC	CASSQGFGTITIGYTF
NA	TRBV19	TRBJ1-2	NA	TGTGCCAGTACGGGCGTAGACAGGTTCAAGGGCTACACCTTC	CASTGVDRFKGYTF
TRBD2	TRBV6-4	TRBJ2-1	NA	TGTGCCAGCAGTGACTCGACTAGCGTCGATGAGCAGTTCTTC	CASSDSTSVDEQFF
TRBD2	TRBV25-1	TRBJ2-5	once	TGTGCCAGCAGGGAGATAGCGGGGGGCGCGGAGACCCAGTACTTC	CASREIAGGAETQYF
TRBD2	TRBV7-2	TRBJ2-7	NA	TGTGCCAGCAGCTTAGCGCTGGGGGGGAGCTCCTACGAGCAGTACTTC	CASSLALGGSSYEQYF
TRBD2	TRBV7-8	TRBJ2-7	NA	TGTGCCAGCAGCTTAGGGGAGGGGATGGGGGCCTACGAGCAGTACTTC	CASSLGEGMGAYEQYF
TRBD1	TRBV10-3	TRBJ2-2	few	TGTGCCACATCCCCGGGACAGACGAACACCGGGGAGCTGTTTTTT	CATSPGQTNTGELFF
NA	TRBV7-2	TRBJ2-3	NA	TGTGCCAGCAGCTCCGACGGACTCCGCACAGATACGCAGTATTTT	CASSSDGLRTDTQYF
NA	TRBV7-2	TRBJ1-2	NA	TGTGCCAGCAGCTTAGCGGCAGGGGCGAAGGGCACTGCGAACTATGGCTACACCTTC	CASSLAAGAKGTANYGYTF
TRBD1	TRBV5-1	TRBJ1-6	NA	TGCGCCAGCAGCTTGGAGGTTGCCAGGGGGGATTCACCCCTCCACTTT	CASSLEVARGDSPLHF
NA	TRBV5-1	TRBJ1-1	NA	TGCGCCAGCAGCCTGGTGGGGCACCGAGGCACTGAAGCTTTCTTT	CASSLVGHRGTEAFF
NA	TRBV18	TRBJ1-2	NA	TGTGCCAGCTCACCCGACCAGGGGACTAGGGGCTACACCTTC	CASSPDQGTRGYTF
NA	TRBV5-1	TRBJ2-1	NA	TGCGCCAGCAGCGGGGACACGAACAATAACAATGAGCAGTTCTTC	CASSGDTNNNNEQFF
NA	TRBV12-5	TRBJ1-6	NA	TGTGCTAGTGGTTCGGAGACGGACAGAGTGATTAATTCACCCCTCCACTTT	CASGSETDRVINSPLHF
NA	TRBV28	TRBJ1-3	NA	TGTGCCAGCATGTTGACAGACGCCTACTCTGGAAACACCATATATTTT	CASMLTDAYSGNTIYF
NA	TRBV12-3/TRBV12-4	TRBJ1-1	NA	TGTGCCAGCAGTAAGAGTTCCGCTGAAGCTTTCTTT	CASSKSSAEAFF
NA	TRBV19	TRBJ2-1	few	TGTGCCAGTCGGGGGGCCCCCTGGCAGGGGAGCAATGAGCAGTTCTTC	CASRGAPWQGSNEQFF
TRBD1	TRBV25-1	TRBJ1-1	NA	TGTGCCAGCAGTGATCCCAGGGGGTTTGGTGAAGCTTTCTTT	CASSDPRGFGEAFF
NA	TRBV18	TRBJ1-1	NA	TGTGCCAGCTCACCAGGCCAGAACACTGAAGCTTTCTTT	CASSPGQNTEAFF
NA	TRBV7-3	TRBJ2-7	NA	TGTGCCAGCAGCTTAAAGCAGGCAAGATCCTACGAGCAGTACTTC	CASSLKQARSYEQYF
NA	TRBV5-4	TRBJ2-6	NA	TGTGCCAGCAGCTTGGACCGGGGGGCGCAGAACGTCCTGACTTTC	CASSLDRGAQNVLTF
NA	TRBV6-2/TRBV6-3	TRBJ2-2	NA	TGTGCCAGCAGTTACCGCCCGAGTTACACCGGGGAGCTGTTTTTT	CASSYRPSYTGELFF
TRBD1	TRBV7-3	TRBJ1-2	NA	TGTGCCAGCAGCTTAACCGGGACAGTTGGCTACACCTTC	CASSLTGTVGYTF
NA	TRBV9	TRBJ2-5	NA	TGTGCCAGCAGCGAGGGTTCGGGATGGGAGACCCAGTACTTC	CASSEGSGWETQYF
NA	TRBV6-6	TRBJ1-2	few	TGTGCCAGCAGCCGGGACATTAACTATGGCTACACCTTC	CASSRDINYGYTF
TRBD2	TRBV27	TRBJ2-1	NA	TGTGCCAGCAGTTTTATGAGAGCGGGGGCCTTCATTTCGAGCTCCTACAATGAGCAGTTCTTC	CASSFMRAGAFISSSYNEQFF
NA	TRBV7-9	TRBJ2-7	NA	TGTGCCAGCAGCCCGGCCGTAGCTTCCGAGCAGTACTTC	CASSPAVASEQYF
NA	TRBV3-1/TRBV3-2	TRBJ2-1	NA	TGTGCCAGCAGCCAAAGGACACAAGCCGGGGACAAGAAGCAGTTCTTC	CASSQRTQAGDKKQFF
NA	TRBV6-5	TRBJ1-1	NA	TGTGCCAGCACTCTTAATAATGCGGGGGGGCACGCTTTCTTT	CASTLNNAGGHAFF
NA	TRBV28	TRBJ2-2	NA	TGTGCCAGCAGAGACAGGACCGGGGAGCTGTTTTTT	CASRDRTGELFF
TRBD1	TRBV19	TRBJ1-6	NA	TGTGCCAGTAGTATCGGACAGGGGGCTAACTCACCCCTCCACTTT	CASSIGQGANSPLHF
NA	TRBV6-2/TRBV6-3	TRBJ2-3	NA	TGTGCCAGCAGTTATAGGCGGGACCATAGCACAGATACGCAGTATTTT	CASSYRRDHSTDTQYF
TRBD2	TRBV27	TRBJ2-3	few	TGTGCCAGCAGTTTGGGTCGCACTAGCGGGGCAGGGGAGGATACGCAGTATTTT	CASSLGRTSGAGEDTQYF
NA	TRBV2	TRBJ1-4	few	TGTGCCAGCAGTGAAAACGCGGCAACTAATGAAAAACTGTTTTTT	CASSENAATNEKLFF
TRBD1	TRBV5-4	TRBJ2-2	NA	TGTGCCAGCAGCCCCGGGACAGGGGACACCGGGGAGCTGTTTTTT	CASSPGTGDTGELFF
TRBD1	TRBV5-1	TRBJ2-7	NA	TGCGCCAGCAGCTTCGGGACAGGGGGCTACGAGCAGTACTTC	CASSFGTGGYEQYF
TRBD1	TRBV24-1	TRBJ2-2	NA	TGTGCCACCAGTGATTTGGGGGACAGGGGGACGGGGGAGCTGTTTTTT	CATSDLGDRGTGELFF
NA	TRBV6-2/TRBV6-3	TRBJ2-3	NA	TGTGCCAGCAGTTACTCTTCGCAGGACACAGATACGCAGTATTTT	CASSYSSQDTDTQYF
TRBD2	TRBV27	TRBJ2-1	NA	TGTGCCAGCAGTTTATTTCGGCTAGCGGGGGATAATGAGCAGTTCTTC	CASSLFRLAGDNEQFF
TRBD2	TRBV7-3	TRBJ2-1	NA	TGTGCCAGCAGCTTAAACAGCGGGGGGGGAGGTGAGCAGTTCTTC	CASSLNSGGGGEQFF
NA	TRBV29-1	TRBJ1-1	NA	TGCAGCGTTGACGCAGGTCTGAACACTGAAGCTTTCTTT	CSVDAGLNTEAFF
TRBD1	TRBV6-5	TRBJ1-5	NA	TGTGCCAGCAGTCGAACAGGGGATGATCAGCCCCAGCATTTT	CASSRTGDDQPQHF
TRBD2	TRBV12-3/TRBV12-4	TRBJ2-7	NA	TGTGCCAGCAGTTTTCGGGCTAGCGGCGAGCAGTACTTC	CASSFRASGEQYF